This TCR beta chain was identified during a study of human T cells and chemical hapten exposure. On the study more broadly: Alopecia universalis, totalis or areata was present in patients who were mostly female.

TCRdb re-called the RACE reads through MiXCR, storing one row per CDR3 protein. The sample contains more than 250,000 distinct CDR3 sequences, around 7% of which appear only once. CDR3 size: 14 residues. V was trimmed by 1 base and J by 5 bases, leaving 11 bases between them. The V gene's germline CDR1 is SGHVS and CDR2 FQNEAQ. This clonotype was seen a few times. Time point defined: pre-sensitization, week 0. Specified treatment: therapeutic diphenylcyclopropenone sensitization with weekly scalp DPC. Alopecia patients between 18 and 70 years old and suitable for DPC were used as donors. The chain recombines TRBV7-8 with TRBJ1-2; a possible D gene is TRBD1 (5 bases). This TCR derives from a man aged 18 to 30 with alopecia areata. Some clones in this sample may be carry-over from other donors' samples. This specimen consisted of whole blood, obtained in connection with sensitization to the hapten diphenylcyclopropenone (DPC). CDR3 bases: TGTGCCAGCAGCTTAGTCCAGGGAACTTATGGCTACACCTTC. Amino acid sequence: CASSLVQGTYGYTF.